Each of the 32 T cell receptor beta chains below was sequenced from the same sample in a study of blood T cell repertoires in COVID-19. Assay: immunoSEQ multiplex PCR; the TCRdb copy retains only in-frame clones and omits some. The sample yields 90,000 to 150,000 clones, roughly nine tenths seen once. Sequencing was carried out using peripheral blood. These TCRs come from a man in his 70s who had recovered from COVID-19.

The gene calls are TRBV7-3 and TRBJ1-1, with D unclear. The CDR3 length is 13 residues. The V and J ends lost 5 bases and 4 bases respectively, with 11 bases between them. Germline V lookup: CDR1 SGHTA, CDR2 FQGTGA. The CDR3 DNA reads as TGTGCCAGCAGCCCTTCTAGTGGCACTGAAGCTTTCTTT. Amino acids: CASSPSSGTEAFF.

The chain has TRBV5-1 and TRBJ1-1; D is possibly TRBD1 (6 bases). The CDR3 contains 14 residues. Trimming removed 2 bases from V and 2 bases from J, with 10 bases in between. Germline V gene lookup returns CDR1 SGHRS and CDR2 YFSETQ. Here the CDR3 DNA reads TGCGCCAGCAGCTTCACAGGGTTAAACACTGAAGCTTTCTTT. This codes for CASSFTGLNTEAFF. Full variable domain (outside the CDR3, taken from reference TRBV5-1 and TRBJ1-1): KAGVTQTPRYLIKTRGQQVTLSCSPISGHRSVSWYQQTPGQGLQFLFEYFSETQRNKGNFPGRFSGRQFSNSRSEMNVSTLELGDSALYLCASSFTGLNTEAFFGQGTRLTVV.

The chain carries TRBV4-1 and TRBJ1-1, with a possible D match to TRBD1 (6 bases). Germline V gene data show CDR1 as MGHRA and CDR2 as YSYEKL. This CDR3 comprises 12 residues. Deletions cut 6 bases from V and 6 bases from J, with 11 bases between. In DNA, the CDR3 is TGCGCCAGCAGTACAGGGTGGGCTGAAGCTTTCTTT. It yields the protein CASSTGWAEAFF.

The chain couples TRBV7-3 to TRBJ1-1; weak D call: TRBD1 (6 bases). Deletions cut 2 bases from V and 8 bases from J, with 12 bases between. Looked up from germline, CDR1 is SGHTA and CDR2 is FQGTGA. The length of the CDR3 is 13 residues. The CDR3 DNA reads TGTGCCAGCAGCTTAGGTGGACAGCACGAAGCTTTCTTT. Encoded protein: CASSLGGQHEAFF.

This chain links TRBV7-6 with TRBJ1-2, with TRBD1 matching 9 bases. This CDR3 comprises 15 residues. Unmatched junction bases numbered 2, after V lost 0 bases and J lost 3 bases. Germline V gene sequence: CDR1 SGHVS, CDR2 FNYEAQ. The CDR3 loop reads CASSLAGQGHYGYTF. CDR3 DNA: TGTGCCAGCAGCTTAGCGGGACAGGGACACTATGGCTACACCTTC. The full variable domain, in which reference TRBV7-6 and TRBJ1-2 provide the parts outside the CDR3, is GAGVSQSPRYKVTKRGQDVALRCDPISGHVSLYWYRQALGQGPEFLTYFNYEAQQDKSGLPNDRFSAERPEGSISTLTIQRTEQRDSAMYRCASSLAGQGHYGYTFGSGTRLTVV.

About this clone itself: Its ends do not fully match the called genes, so a read error is possible. The chain joins TRBV7-9 to TRBJ2-4; D perhaps matches TRBD1 (5 bases). Germline V gene sequence: CDR1 SEHNR, CDR2 FQNEAQ (reference sequence). This CDR3 spans 13 amino acids. The CDR3 DNA sequence: TGTGCCAGCAGCTCTGCTCAGGACATCCCCAGGGACTTC. This codes for CASSSAQDIPRDF.

The chain joins TRBV30 to TRBJ1-2, with a possible D match to TRBD1 (5 bases). The CDR3 runs to 13 residues. V lost 0 bases and J 4 bases, leaving 9 bases between the germline ends. Germline values: CDR1 GTSNPN, CDR2 SVGIG (reference sequence). CDR3 nucleotides: TGTGCCTGGAGTGTCCAGGGCTCCTATGGCTACACCTTC. As protein: CAWSVQGSYGYTF.

V is TRBV28 and J is TRBJ1-2; no firm D call. The CDR3 runs 13 residues. Germline CDR1 MDHEN, CDR2 SYDVKM. Between the trimmed V and J ends, which lost 2 bases and 8 bases, there was a span of 12 bases. The CDR3: CASSLATTGGYTF. The CDR3 DNA reads TGTGCCAGCAGTTTAGCAACAACGGGGGGCTACACCTTC.

The V gene is TRBV5-1, the J gene TRBJ1-1, with TRBD1 identical over 8 bases. Losses at the gene ends were 2 bases for V and 3 bases for J; bases not matched to a gene: 3. The CDR3 runs to 14 residues. Looked up from germline, CDR1 is SGHRS and CDR2 is YFSETQ. The CDR3 coding sequence is TGCGCCAGCAGCTTTGGGACAGGTTACACTGAAGCTTTCTTT. It encodes CASSFGTGYTEAFF.

The chain carries TRBV28 and TRBJ2-1; perhaps TRBD2 as D (6 bases). V shed 8 bases and J shed 2 bases, with 13 bases lying between them. Germline lookup yields CDR1 MDHEN and CDR2 SYDVKM. This CDR3 has 14 amino acids. CDR3 sequence reads: CASQIGGAYNEQFF. The CDR3 coding sequence is TGTGCCAGCCAGATCGGGGGAGCCTACAATGAGCAGTTCTTC.

Only a few counts were recorded for this clone. The CDR3 nucleotides are TGTGCCAGCAGTAACGGACAGGGAGATTCACCCCTCCACTTT. Translating it yields CASSNGQGDSPLHF. The rearrangement uses TRBV3-1 (or the pseudogene TRBV3-2) and TRBJ1-6; 8 bases are a match to TRBD1. From germline, CDR1 is LGHDT and CDR2 YNNKEL (reference sequence). V gave up 6 bases and J gave up 8 bases; unmatched junction bases: 6. The CDR3 spans 14 residues.

For the CDR3, the DNA is TGCGCCAGCAGCCCCCGGACTAGCGGGAGGCCCAAAACCTACGAGCAGTACTTC. This sequence encodes CASSPRTSGRPKTYEQYF. The chain carries TRBV4-1 and TRBJ2-7, with TRBD2 matching over 14 bases. Germline V gives CDR1 MGHRA, CDR2 YSYEKL. The CDR3 runs to 18 residues. V shed 4 bases, J shed 2 bases, and the junction held 10 bases outside the gene matches.

The chain combines TRBV21-1 with TRBJ1-1. TRBV21-1 is annotated as a pseudogene. This CDR3 region has 16 residues. CDR3 protein: CASSPWREGRGTEAFF. The CDR3 DNA reads TGTGCCAGCAGCCCCTGGAGAGAGGGTCGGGGCACTGAAGCTTTCTTT.

The chain combines TRBV4-3 with TRBJ1-4, with 10 nucleotides matching TRBD1. The germline CDR1 and CDR2 sequences are LGHNA and YSLEER. Trimming at V came to 1 base and at J to 9 bases, leaving 8 bases not matched to a gene. The CDR3 is 16 amino acids. CDR3 in amino acids: CASSQGLGQGRKKLFF. CDR3 DNA sequence: TGCGCCAGCAGCCAAGGCCTGGGACAGGGGAGGAAAAAACTGTTTTTT.

The J gene is TRBJ2-3, the V gene TRBV11-1; 9 nucleotides line up with TRBD1. V gave up 4 bases and J gave up 6 bases; unmatched junction bases: 5. This CDR3 region has 14 residues. The germline V gene has CDR1 SGHAT and CDR2 FQDESV (reference sequence). This chain's CDR3 is CASSYRTGEDTQYF. The CDR3, as DNA: TGTGCCAGCAGCTATCGGACAGGGGAGGATACGCAGTATTTT.

The chain carries TRBV2 and TRBJ2-7; 9 bases agree with TRBD1. V dropped 6 bases and J dropped 1; count of bases not matched to a gene: 7. The germline CDR1 and CDR2 sequences are SNHLY and FYNNEI. CDR3 size: 15 residues. Here the CDR3 reads CASSAAGTGSYEQYF. The CDR3 region has the DNA TGTGCCAGCAGCGCTGCCGGGACAGGGTCCTACGAGCAGTACTTC.

This chain uses TRBV3-1 (or the pseudogene TRBV3-2) with TRBJ2-5, with a possible D match to TRBD2 (5 bases). Trimming pared 4 bases from V and 4 bases from J, leaving 13 bases between. The CDR3 spans 14 residues. CDR1 is LGHDT, CDR2 YNNKEL, per germline (reference sequence). DNA for the CDR3: TGTGCCAGCAGCCGGGCTGGCGGGCCAGAGACCCAGTACTTC. Amino acid sequence: CASSRAGGPETQYF.

The chain couples TRBV5-1 to TRBJ2-1; 7 nucleotides line up with TRBD1. CDR3 length: 16 amino acids. Germline trimming cut 4 bases from V and 4 bases from J; bases unmatched to any gene: 11. The germline CDR1 and CDR2 sequences are SGHRS and YFSETQ. The DNA for the CDR3 is TGCGCCAGCAGCCCGTACCGGGACAGAATATACAATGAGCAGTTCTTC. This gives the protein CASSPYRDRIYNEQFF.

V and J are TRBV5-1 and TRBJ1-1, with a tentative D call TRBD1 (6 bases). This CDR3 comprises 13 residues. Trimming stripped 4 bases from V and 5 bases from J, with 12 bases between. Germline V gene sequence: CDR1 SGHRS, CDR2 YFSETQ. CDR3 nucleotides: TGCGCCAGCAGCATACAGGGAGAAACTGAAGCTTTCTTT. This encodes CASSIQGETEAFF.

The chain employs TRBV5-1 and TRBJ1-2; the match to TRBD1 covers 10 bases. The CDR3 contains 15 residues. J lost 4 bases, V lost 4 bases, and 7 bases had no gene match. Germline lookup yields CDR1 SGHRS and CDR2 YFSETQ. CDR3 protein: CASSIDRGRVYGYTF. The CDR3 DNA is TGCGCCAGCAGCATAGACAGGGGGCGCGTCTATGGCTACACCTTC.

The CDR3 DNA is TGCAGTGCTAGTCAGGAGGACGAGCAGTACTTC. It yields the protein CSASQEDEQYF. The chain links TRBV20-1 to TRBJ2-7; possibly TRBD2 for D (5 bases). The V and J ends lost 3 bases and 5 bases respectively, with 8 bases between them. The CDR3 length is 11 residues. Per the germline V gene, CDR1 is DFQATT and CDR2 is SNEGSKA (reference sequence).

V and J are TRBV5-5 and TRBJ1-1; D uncertain. The CDR3 is 11 residues long. Trimming removed 9 bases from V and 3 bases from J, with 9 bases in between. CDR1 SGHKS and CDR2 YYEKEE come from the germline V gene (reference sequence). CDR3 bases: TGTGCCACCCAGCGGGACACTGAAGCTTTCTTT. Amino acids: CATQRDTEAFF.

This chain uses TRBV11-2 with TRBJ2-3; 13 bases line up with TRBD2. CDR1 and CDR2 (germline): SGHAT, FQNNGV. The CDR3 has 16 amino acids. J lost 6 bases, V lost 5 bases, and 8 bases had no gene match. CDR3 sequence: CASSAVLAGGADTQYF. DNA for the CDR3: TGTGCCAGCAGCGCCGTACTAGCGGGGGGGGCGGATACGCAGTATTTT.

This chain uses TRBV5-8 with TRBJ2-1; 7 bases match TRBD1. The CDR3 has 16 amino acids. Germline CDR1 and CDR2: SGHTS and YDEGEE. The ends lost 4 bases at V and 5 bases at J; junction bases unmatched: 12. The CDR3: CASSLMTGSINNEQFF. As DNA, the CDR3 is TGTGCCAGCAGCCTAATGACAGGGTCGATCAACAATGAGCAGTTCTTC.

Worth noting for this clone: A read error may produce the germline difference seen at one junction end. The genes are TRBV28 and TRBJ2-7; D unresolved. Germline V gives CDR1 MDHEN, CDR2 SYDVKM. The CDR3 contains 14 residues. This chain's CDR3 is CASNLEEASYEQYF. Here the CDR3 DNA reads TGTGCCAGCAATTTAGAGGAAGCGTCCTACGAGCAGTACTTC.

The chain carries TRBV9 and TRBJ1-1; possible D gene TRBD1, 5 bases. This CDR3 has 16 amino acids. Trimming pared 7 bases from V and 0 bases from J, leaving 19 bases between. Germline V gene lookup returns CDR1 SGDLS and CDR2 YYNGEE. The CDR3 is CASSRSGGSMNTEAFF. CDR3 DNA sequence: TGTGCCAGCTCTCGTAGCGGGGGAAGTATGAACACTGAAGCTTTCTTT.

V gene TRBV6-5 combines with J gene TRBJ2-1, with 8 bases matching TRBD2. Germline CDR1 reads MNHEY; CDR2 reads SVGAGI. This CDR3 is 14 amino acids long. J lost 8 bases, V lost 4 bases, and 7 bases had no gene match. The CDR3 region is CASSFREGGDEQFF. Written as DNA, the CDR3 is TGTGCCAGCAGTTTCCGGGAGGGCGGCGATGAGCAGTTCTTC.

This clone was seen only once. The V call is TRBV5-7, the J call TRBJ2-3; TRBD2 matches at 9 bases. TRBV5-7 is an open reading frame whose function is uncertain. This CDR3 is built from 17 residues. J gave up 6 bases and V 0 bases, and 11 bases lay outside the gene matches. The CDR3 DNA reads as TGTGCCAGCAGCTTGGCCGAGGCTAGCGGGATAGGGGATACGCAGTATTTT. Its protein product is CASSLAEASGIGDTQYF.

The V and J genes are TRBV3-1 (or the pseudogene TRBV3-2) and TRBJ2-1, with a possible D match to TRBD2 (5 bases). Germline CDR1 LGHDT, CDR2 YNNKEL (reference sequence). The CDR3 is 12 amino acids. Trimming pared 1 base from V and 14 bases from J, leaving 12 bases between. The CDR3 DNA reads TGTGCCAGCAGCCAAGTAGCGTGGCCTGAGTTCTTC. This translates into CASSQVAWPEFF.

The chain's CDR3 is CATKPKGATNEKLFF. DNA of the CDR3: TGTGCCACCAAGCCTAAGGGGGCAACTAATGAAAAACTGTTTTTT. The chain joins TRBV2 to TRBJ1-4, with D possibly matching TRBD1 (6 bases). Trimming shortened V by 10 bases and J by 0 bases, and 15 bases separated the two germline ends. Germline V gene sequence: CDR1 SNHLY, CDR2 FYNNEI. This CDR3 is 15 amino acids long.

The V gene is TRBV18, the J gene TRBJ2-7, with D perhaps TRBD1 (6 bases). Trimming took off 4 bases at V and 4 bases at J, with 17 bases between the two ends. CDR3 length: 15 amino acids. The germline V gene has CDR1 KGHSH and CDR2 LQKENI. CDR3 protein: CASSLATGTRYEQYF. The CDR3 coding sequence is TGTGCCAGCTCACTTGCTACCGGGACAAGGTACGAGCAGTACTTC. Combining the CDR3 with reference TRBV18 and TRBJ2-7 gives the whole variable domain NAGVMQNPRHLVRRRGQEARLRCSPMKGHSHVYWYRQLPEEGLKFMVYLQKENIIDESGMPKERFSAEFPKEGPSILRIQQVVRGDSAAYFCASSLATGTRYEQYFGPGTRLTVT.

As DNA, the CDR3 is TGTGCCAGCAGCGTAGGATTGCACCGAATCGGTGAAAAACTGTTTTTT. Protein sequence: CASSVGLHRIGEKLFF. The chain has TRBV9 and TRBJ1-4; no reliable D call. This CDR3 region has 16 residues. V lost 0 bases and J 7 bases, leaving 16 bases between the germline ends. Germline V gene lookup returns CDR1 SGDLS and CDR2 YYNGEE.